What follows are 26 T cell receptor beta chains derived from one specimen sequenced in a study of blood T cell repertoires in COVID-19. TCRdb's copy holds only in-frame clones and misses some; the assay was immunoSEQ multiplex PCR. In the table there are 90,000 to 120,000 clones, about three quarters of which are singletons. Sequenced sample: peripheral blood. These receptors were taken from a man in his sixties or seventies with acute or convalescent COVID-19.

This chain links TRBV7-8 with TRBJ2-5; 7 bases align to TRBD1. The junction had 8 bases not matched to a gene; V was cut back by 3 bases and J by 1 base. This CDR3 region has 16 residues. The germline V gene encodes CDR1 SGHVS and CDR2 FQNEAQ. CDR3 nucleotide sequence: TGTGCCAGCAGCTTGGGACAGCCGTCGTCCCAAGAGACCCAGTACTTC. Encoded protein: CASSLGQPSSQETQYF.

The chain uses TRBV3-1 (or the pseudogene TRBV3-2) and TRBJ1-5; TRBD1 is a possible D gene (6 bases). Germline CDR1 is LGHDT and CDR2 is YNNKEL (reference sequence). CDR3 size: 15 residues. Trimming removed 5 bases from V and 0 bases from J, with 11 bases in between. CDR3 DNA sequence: TGTGCCAGCAGCACCCGGACAGCTAGCAATCAGCCCCAGCATTTT. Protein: CASSTRTASNQPQHF.

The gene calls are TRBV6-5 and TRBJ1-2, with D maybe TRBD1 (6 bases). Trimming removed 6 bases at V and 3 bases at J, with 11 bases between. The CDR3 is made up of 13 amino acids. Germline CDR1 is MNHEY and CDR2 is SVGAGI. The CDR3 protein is CASRVRGDYGYTF. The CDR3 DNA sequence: TGTGCCAGCAGGGTCAGGGGAGACTATGGCTACACCTTC.

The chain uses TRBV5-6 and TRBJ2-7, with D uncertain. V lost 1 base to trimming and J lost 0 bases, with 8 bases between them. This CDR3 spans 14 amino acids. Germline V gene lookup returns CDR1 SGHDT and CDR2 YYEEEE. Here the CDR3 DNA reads TGTGCCAGCAGCTTGAACGGCGGCTCCTACGAGCAGTACTTC. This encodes CASSLNGGSYEQYF.

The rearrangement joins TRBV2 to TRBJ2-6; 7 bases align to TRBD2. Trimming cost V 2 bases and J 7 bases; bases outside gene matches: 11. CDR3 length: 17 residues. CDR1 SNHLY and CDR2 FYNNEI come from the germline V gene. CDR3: CASSESFSGGVANVLTF. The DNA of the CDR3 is TGTGCCAGCAGTGAATCATTCTCGGGAGGAGTAGCCAACGTCCTGACTTTC.

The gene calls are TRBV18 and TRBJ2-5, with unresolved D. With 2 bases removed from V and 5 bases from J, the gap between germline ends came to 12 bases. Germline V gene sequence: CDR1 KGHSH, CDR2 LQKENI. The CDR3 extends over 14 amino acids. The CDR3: CASSPVNSRETQYF. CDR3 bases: TGTGCCAGCTCACCAGTAAACAGCCGGGAGACCCAGTACTTC.

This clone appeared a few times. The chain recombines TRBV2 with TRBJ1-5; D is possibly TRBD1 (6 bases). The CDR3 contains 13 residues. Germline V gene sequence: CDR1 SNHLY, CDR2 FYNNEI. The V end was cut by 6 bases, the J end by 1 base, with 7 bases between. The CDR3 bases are TGTGCCAGCAGCGACAGGAGCAATCAGCCCCAGCATTTT. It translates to CASSDRSNQPQHF.

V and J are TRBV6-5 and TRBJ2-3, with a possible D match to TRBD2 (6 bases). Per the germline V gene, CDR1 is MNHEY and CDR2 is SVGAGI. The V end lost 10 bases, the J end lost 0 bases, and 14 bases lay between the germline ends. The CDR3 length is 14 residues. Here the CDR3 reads CAIRRSGSTDTQYF. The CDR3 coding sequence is TGTGCCATCCGCCGGAGCGGGAGCACAGATACGCAGTATTTT.

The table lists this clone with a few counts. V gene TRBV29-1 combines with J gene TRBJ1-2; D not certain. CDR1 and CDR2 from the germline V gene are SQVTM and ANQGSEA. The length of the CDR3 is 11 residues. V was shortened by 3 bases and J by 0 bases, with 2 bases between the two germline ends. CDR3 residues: CSVDTNYGYTF. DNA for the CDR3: TGCAGCGTTGACACTAACTATGGCTACACCTTC.

For the CDR3, the DNA is TGTGCCAGCTCATCAATCTTACAGGGGCTCTCTGGAAACACCATATATTTT. It encodes CASSSILQGLSGNTIYF. The V gene is TRBV18, the J gene TRBJ1-3; TRBD1 matches 7 bases. Germline V gene lookup returns CDR1 KGHSH and CDR2 LQKENI. The CDR3 contains 17 residues. V dropped 5 bases and J dropped 0; count of bases not matched to a gene: 10. Full variable domain (outside the CDR3, taken from reference TRBV18 and TRBJ1-3): NAGVMQNPRHLVRRRGQEARLRCSPMKGHSHVYWYRQLPEEGLKFMVYLQKENIIDESGMPKERFSAEFPKEGPSILRIQQVVRGDSAAYFCASSSILQGLSGNTIYFGEGSWLTVV.

CDR3 nucleotide sequence: TGTGCCAGCAGTGAATTTATAACAGGGGCTAGGAATGAGCAGTTCTTC. Encoded protein: CASSEFITGARNEQFF. V and J are TRBV6-1 and TRBJ2-1, with 7 bases identical to TRBD1. V was clipped by 2 bases and J by 7 bases; unmatched bases: 11. Germline CDR1 reads MNHNS; CDR2 reads SASEGT. The CDR3 loop spans 16 amino acids.

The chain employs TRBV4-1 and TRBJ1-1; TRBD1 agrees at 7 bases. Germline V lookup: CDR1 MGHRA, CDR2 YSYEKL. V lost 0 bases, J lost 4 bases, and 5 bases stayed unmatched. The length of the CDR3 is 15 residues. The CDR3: CASSQEPTGVTEAFF. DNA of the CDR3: TGCGCCAGCAGCCAAGAGCCTACAGGGGTCACTGAAGCTTTCTTT.

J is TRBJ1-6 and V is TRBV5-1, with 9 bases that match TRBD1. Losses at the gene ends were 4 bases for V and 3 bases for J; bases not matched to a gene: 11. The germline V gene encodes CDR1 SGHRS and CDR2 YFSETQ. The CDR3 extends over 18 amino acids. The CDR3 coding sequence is TGCGCCAGCAGCCAATTGGCCCGACAGGGGGGCTATAATTCACCCCTCCACTTT. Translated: CASSQLARQGGYNSPLHF.

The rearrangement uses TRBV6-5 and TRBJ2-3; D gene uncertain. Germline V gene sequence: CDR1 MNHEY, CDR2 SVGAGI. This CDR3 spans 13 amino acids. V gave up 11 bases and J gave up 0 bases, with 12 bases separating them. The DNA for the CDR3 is TGTGCCTGTGGAGACTCTAGCACAGATACGCAGTATTTT. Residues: CACGDSSTDTQYF.

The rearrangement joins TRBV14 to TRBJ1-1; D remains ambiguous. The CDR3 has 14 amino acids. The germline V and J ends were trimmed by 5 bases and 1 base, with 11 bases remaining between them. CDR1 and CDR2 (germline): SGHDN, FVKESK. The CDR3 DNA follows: TGTGCCAGCAGCGCCGGGGTAAAGAACACTGAAGCTTTCTTT. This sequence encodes CASSAGVKNTEAFF.

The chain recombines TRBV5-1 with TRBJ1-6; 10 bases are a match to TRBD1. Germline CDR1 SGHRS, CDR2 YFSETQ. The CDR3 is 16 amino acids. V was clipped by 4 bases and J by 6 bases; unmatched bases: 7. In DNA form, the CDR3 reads TGCGCCAGCAGCCAGACAGGGGGCGCGAGTAATTCACCCCTCCACTTT. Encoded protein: CASSQTGGASNSPLHF.

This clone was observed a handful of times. The CDR3 nucleotides are TGCGCCAGCAGCCAAGAACTAGGAAGTGGAAACACCATATATTTT. This gives the protein CASSQELGSGNTIYF. V and J are TRBV4-1 and TRBJ1-3; D is unresolved. The CDR3 totals 15 residues. The germline gives CDR1 MGHRA, CDR2 YSYEKL. The ends were cut back, 0 bases at V and 3 bases at J, with 9 bases in the middle.

In DNA, the CDR3 is TGTGCCAGCAGTTCCGGAAACAGGGGGGGTGAAGCTTTCTTT. Residues: CASSSGNRGGEAFF. The rearrangement joins TRBV27 to TRBJ1-1, with 8 bases that match TRBD1. Per the germline V gene, CDR1 is MNHEY and CDR2 is SMNVEV (reference sequence). The CDR3 is 14 amino acids. V lost 4 bases to trimming and J lost 7 bases; unmatched junction nucleotides: 8.

CDR3 region: CASSEVATSGGYNEQFF. The CDR3 coding sequence is TGTGCCAGCAGTGAAGTGGCCACTAGCGGGGGGTACAATGAGCAGTTCTTC. The chain recombines TRBV6-1 with TRBJ2-1, with 12 positions matching TRBD2. Germline V CDR1 and CDR2: MNHNS, SASEGT. The CDR3 covers 17 residues. The V gene end was trimmed by 1 base and the J gene end by 4 bases; junction bases not matched to a gene: 5.

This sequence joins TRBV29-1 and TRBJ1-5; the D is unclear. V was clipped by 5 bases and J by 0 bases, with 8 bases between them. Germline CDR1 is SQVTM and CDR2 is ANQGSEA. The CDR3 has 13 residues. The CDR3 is CSVRENSNQPQHF. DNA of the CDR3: TGCAGCGTTAGAGAGAATAGCAATCAGCCCCAGCATTTT. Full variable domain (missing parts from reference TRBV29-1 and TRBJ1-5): SAVISQKPSRDICQRGTSLTIQCQVDSQVTMMFWYRQQPGQSLTLIATANQGSEATYESGFVIDKFPISRPNLTFSTLTVSNMSPEDSSIYLCSVRENSNQPQHFGDGTRLSIL.

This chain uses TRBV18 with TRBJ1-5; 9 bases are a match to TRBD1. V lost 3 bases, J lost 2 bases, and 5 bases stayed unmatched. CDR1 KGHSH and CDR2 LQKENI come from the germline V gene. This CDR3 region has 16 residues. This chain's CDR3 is CASSPTGGRGNQPQHF. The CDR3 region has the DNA TGTGCCAGCTCACCTACAGGGGGCAGGGGCAATCAGCCCCAGCATTTT.

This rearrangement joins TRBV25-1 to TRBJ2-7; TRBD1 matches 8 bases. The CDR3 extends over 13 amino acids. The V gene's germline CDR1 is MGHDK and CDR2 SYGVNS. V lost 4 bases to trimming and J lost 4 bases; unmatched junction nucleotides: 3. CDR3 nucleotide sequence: TGTGCCAGCAGTGTGACAGGGGTGTACGAGCAGTACTTC. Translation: CASSVTGVYEQYF.

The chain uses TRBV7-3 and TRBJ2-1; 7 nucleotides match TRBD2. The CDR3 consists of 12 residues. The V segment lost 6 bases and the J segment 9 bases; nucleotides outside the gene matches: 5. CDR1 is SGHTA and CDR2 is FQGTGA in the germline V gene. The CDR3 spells CASSPSGGEQFF. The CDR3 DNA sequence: TGTGCCAGCAGTCCCTCGGGAGGTGAGCAGTTCTTC.

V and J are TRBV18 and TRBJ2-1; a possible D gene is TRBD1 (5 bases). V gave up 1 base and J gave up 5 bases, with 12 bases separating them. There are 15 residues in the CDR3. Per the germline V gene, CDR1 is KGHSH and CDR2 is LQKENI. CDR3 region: CASSPRGRTNNEQFF. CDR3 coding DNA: TGTGCCAGCTCACCACGGGGCAGGACGAACAATGAGCAGTTCTTC.

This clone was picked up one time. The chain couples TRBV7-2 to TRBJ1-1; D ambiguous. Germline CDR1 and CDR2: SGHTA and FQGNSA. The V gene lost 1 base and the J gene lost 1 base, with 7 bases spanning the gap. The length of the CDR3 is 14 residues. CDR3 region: CASSLGGSNTEAFF. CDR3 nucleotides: TGTGCCAGCAGCTTAGGAGGGTCGAACACTGAAGCTTTCTTT.

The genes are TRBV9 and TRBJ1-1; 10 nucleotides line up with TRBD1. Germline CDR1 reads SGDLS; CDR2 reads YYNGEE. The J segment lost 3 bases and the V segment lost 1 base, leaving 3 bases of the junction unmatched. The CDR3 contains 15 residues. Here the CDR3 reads CASSVLGTGDTEAFF. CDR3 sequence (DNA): TGTGCCAGCAGCGTACTCGGGACAGGGGACACTGAAGCTTTCTTT. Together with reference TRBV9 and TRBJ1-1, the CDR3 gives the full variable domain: DSGVTQTPKHLITATGQRVTLRCSPRSGDLSVYWYQQSLDQGLQFLIQYYNGEERAKGNILERFSAQQFPDLHSELNLSSLELGDSALYFCASSVLGTGDTEAFFGQGTRLTVV.